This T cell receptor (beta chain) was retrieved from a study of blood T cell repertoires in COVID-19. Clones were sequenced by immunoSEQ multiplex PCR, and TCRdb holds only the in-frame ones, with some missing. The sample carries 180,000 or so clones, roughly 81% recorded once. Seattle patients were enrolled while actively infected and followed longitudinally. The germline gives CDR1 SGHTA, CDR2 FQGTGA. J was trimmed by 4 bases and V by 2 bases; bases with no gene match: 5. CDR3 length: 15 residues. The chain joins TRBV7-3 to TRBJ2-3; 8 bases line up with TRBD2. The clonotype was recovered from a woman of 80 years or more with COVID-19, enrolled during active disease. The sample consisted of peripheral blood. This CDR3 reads CASSLDGGDSDTQYF. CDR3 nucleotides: TGTGCCAGCAGCTTAGACGGGGGGGACTCAGATACGCAGTATTTT. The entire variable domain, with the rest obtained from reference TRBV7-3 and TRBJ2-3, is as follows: GAGVSQTPSNKVTEKGKYVELRCDPISGHTALYWYRQSLGQGPEFLIYFQGTGAADDSGLPNDRFFAVRPEGSVSTLKIQRTERGDSAVYLCASSLDGGDSDTQYFGPGTRLTVL.